Listed below are T cell receptor beta chains from one sample, sequenced in a study of response to subunit inactivated influenza vaccine. A single record per CDR3 protein comes from TCRdb applying MiXCR to the RT-PCR reads. This sample has about 520,000 distinct CDR3 sequences, with less than 30% found just once. The sample here was CD4+ T cells sorted from PBMCs, taken 5 days after vaccination. The receptors here all came from a man aged 45-65 years who received an inactivated influenza vaccine. Each CDR3 is given without its conserved first and last residue. D genes are given only for firm matches.

TRBJ2-5	NA	TRBV24-1	ATSGTAGQETQY
TRBJ2-5	NA	TRBV5-1	NLRTQY
TRBJ2-1	NA	TRBV12-3/TRBV12-4	ASSLGLSPF
TRBJ2-7	NA	TRBV12-3/TRBV12-4	ASSFAGGQY
TRBJ2-7	TRBD1	TRBV28	ASSQQWTGRYEQY
TRBJ2-2	NA	TRBV7-9	AGSSDGRRNTGELF
TRBJ2-7	TRBD1	TRBV11-2	ASSLVTGVREQY
TRBJ1-2	NA	TRBV7-2	ASSYLQGSGGYT
TRBJ1-6	NA	TRBV7-9	ASSFRQPYNSPLH
TRBJ2-1	TRBD2	TRBV24-1	ATSDSGTSGMGEQF
TRBJ2-5	NA	TRBV7-2	ASSSRRGRNLETQY
TRBJ1-2	NA	TRBV12-3/TRBV12-4	ASRLGTSDYT
TRBJ2-1	NA	TRBV12-3/TRBV12-4	ASTWGERTYNEQF
TRBJ2-5	NA	TRBV5-6	ASTYRGETQY
TRBJ2-1	TRBD2	TRBV20-1	SASHPSGRVNEQF
TRBJ2-1	TRBD2	TRBV7-9	ASSLAAGKFNEQF
TRBJ2-7	NA	TRBV2	ASSDWTRGY
TRBJ2-5	TRBD2	TRBV6-5	ASSYLAGYQETQY
TRBJ2-2	TRBD1	TRBV5-1	ASSSDRGLTGELF
TRBJ2-7	NA	TRBV5-1	ASSLANRVNEQY
TRBJ1-4	TRBD1	TRBV2	ASSTTQGAGEKLF
TRBJ1-6	TRBD1	TRBV18	ASSPRDSGNSPLH
TRBJ1-2	TRBD1	TRBV20-1	SARTGGSGYT
TRBJ2-3	TRBD2	TRBV15	ATSRRGTSGSADTQY
TRBJ2-7	TRBD1	TRBV6-2/TRBV6-3	ASSYFKDRGAYEQY
TRBJ2-3	TRBD1	TRBV29-1	SVETGSTDTQY
TRBJ2-7	TRBD1	TRBV20-1	SATQGAISYEQY
TRBJ1-3	NA	TRBV20-1	SARNNRVRSGNTIY
TRBJ2-5	NA	TRBV10-2	ASSEPGLPKETQY
TRBJ2-1	TRBD2	TRBV4-2	ASSQVSPLAGGNYNEQF
TRBJ2-1	TRBD1	TRBV14	ASSQVRQGAGNEQF
TRBJ1-2	TRBD1	TRBV25-1	ASSEQGGWGYT
TRBJ2-2	NA	TRBV12-3/TRBV12-4	ASSHRETGELF
TRBJ2-3	NA	TRBV29-1	SVEVGGRTDTQY
TRBJ1-3	NA	TRBV11-2	ASSSVQGSGNTIY
TRBJ2-5	NA	TRBV20-1	SASSDRETQY
TRBJ2-7	TRBD1	TRBV20-1	SAPSRRDRAHEQY
TRBJ2-2	NA	TRBV6-1	ASRSFGRPSGELF
TRBJ1-2	NA	TRBV29-1	SAPFHSSRDIENYGYT
TRBJ1-6	TRBD1	TRBV6-5	ASSYTTGGNSPLH
TRBJ2-7	TRBD2	TRBV9	ASSVGLAGVGEQY
TRBJ2-7	NA	TRBV6-2/TRBV6-3	ASSYSRDGPYEQY
TRBJ2-1	NA	TRBV19	ASRGTGADYNEQF
TRBJ2-7	TRBD2	TRBV6-2/TRBV6-3	ASSYSLAGGTYEQY
TRBJ2-4	TRBD2	TRBV2	ASCPLRFAGEKNIQY
TRBJ2-3	TRBD1	TRBV7-8	ASSSSRQGALNTQY
TRBJ2-3	TRBD2	TRBV4-2	ASRPISGSSTDTQY
TRBJ1-2	NA	TRBV24-1	ATSDLTVNYGYT
TRBJ2-2	NA	TRBV20-1	SATGWGGRNTGELF
TRBJ2-1	TRBD1	TRBV10-3	AISAGQGYNEQL
TRBJ2-2	NA	TRBV6-1	ASTGGGLRTGELF
TRBJ2-1	NA	TRBV6-2/TRBV6-3	ASSYSGQRIDNEQF
TRBJ2-3	NA	TRBV7-2	ASSLRLSRTDTQY
TRBJ2-7	NA	TRBV21-1	ASSKDWGASEQY